The 23 T cell receptor beta chains below were found in one sample sequenced in a study of shared clonotypes between healthy human individuals. CD45RO-negative cells were positively selected for CCR7, leaving out terminally differentiated effector memory CD45RA+ cells. The method was immunoSEQ multiplex PCR; TCRdb's version includes in-frame clones alone and lacks a portion of them. The sample includes nearly 600,000 clones, roughly 95% of them seen just once. The source material was naive CD8+ T cells sorted from blood. Receptors were obtained from a woman aged 25 to 45 in good health.

The V call is TRBV7-9, the J call TRBJ2-7; the D gene is possibly TRBD2 (6 bases). V gave up 5 bases and J gave up 5 bases, with 16 bases separating them. The CDR3 is 14 residues long. Germline loops: CDR1 SEHNR, CDR2 FQNEAQ (reference sequence). The CDR3 loop reads CASSKRDWGDEQYF. The CDR3 DNA sequence: TGTGCCAGCAGCAAAAGAGACTGGGGGGACGAGCAGTACTTC.

The chain carries TRBV5-4 and TRBJ2-7; 13 nucleotides match TRBD2. Germline V gene data show CDR1 as SGHNT and CDR2 as YYREEE (reference sequence). J lost 3 bases, V lost 4 bases, and 4 bases had no gene match. This CDR3 is built from 15 residues. The CDR3 protein is CASSDGTSGIYEQYF. Here the CDR3 DNA reads TGTGCCAGCAGCGACGGGACTAGCGGGATCTACGAGCAGTACTTC.

The DNA for the CDR3 is TGTGCCAGCAGCTTGGTTTCGGGCCACGAGCAGTACTTC. Its protein product is CASSLVSGHEQYF. The chain has TRBV5-4 and TRBJ2-5; D is ambiguous. The DNA end favors TRBJ2-7, so the J call may be wrong. The CDR3 covers 13 residues. Germline V gene lookup returns CDR1 SGHNT and CDR2 YYREEE (reference sequence).

J is TRBJ2-6 and V is TRBV27, with D possibly TRBD1 on 5 matching bases. CDR3 size: 16 residues. Trimming shortened V by 5 bases and J by 0 bases, and 11 bases separated the two germline ends. Germline V lookup: CDR1 MNHEY, CDR2 SMNVEV (reference sequence). CDR3 DNA: TGTGCCAGCAGTGTCCAGGGTTTCTCTGGGGCCAACGTCCTGACTTTC. It encodes CASSVQGFSGANVLTF.

The rearrangement joins TRBV10-3 to TRBJ2-1; the D call may be TRBD1 or TRBD2 (6 bases each). The CDR3 extends over 13 amino acids. CDR1 is ENHRY, CDR2 SYGVKD, per germline. V dropped 2 bases and J dropped 9 bases, with 11 bases sitting between them. Written as DNA, the CDR3 is TGTGCCATCAGTGAGCCCGGGGGCGGTGAGCAGTTCTTC. Amino acid sequence: CAISEPGGGEQFF.

The V call is TRBV27, the J call TRBJ2-2; possibly TRBD1 for D (5 bases). V lost 3 bases and J 4 bases, leaving 9 bases between the germline ends. The length of the CDR3 is 14 residues. Germline CDR1 MNHEY, CDR2 SMNVEV (reference sequence). The CDR3 bases are TGTGCCAGCAGTTTGCTAGGGGCCACCGGGGAGCTGTTTTTT. Amino acid sequence: CASSLLGATGELFF.

The V and J genes are TRBV13 and TRBJ2-1; D might be TRBD2 (6 bases). The germline V gene encodes CDR1 PRHDT and CDR2 FYEKMQ (reference sequence). The CDR3 covers 18 residues. Deletions cut 2 bases from V and 8 bases from J, with 25 bases between. CDR3 coding DNA: TGTGCCAGCAGCTTATCCCTGTCGCTCGGGGGTCCTTACGATGAGCAGTTCTTC. Translated: CASSLSLSLGGPYDEQFF.

This chain connects TRBV27 to TRBJ1-6, with D maybe TRBD1 (6 bases). The germline V gene encodes CDR1 MNHEY and CDR2 SMNVEV (reference sequence). The CDR3 covers 16 residues. Trimming removed 3 bases from V and 10 bases from J, with 19 bases in between. This CDR3 is CASSFLYRDERSPLHF. CDR3 DNA: TGTGCCAGCAGTTTTCTCTACAGGGATGAGAGGTCACCCCTCCACTTT.

V usage is TRBV14 and J usage is TRBJ2-5, with unresolved D. With 4 bases removed from V and 3 bases from J, the gap between germline ends came to 12 bases. Germline values: CDR1 SGHDN, CDR2 FVKESK. The CDR3 totals 14 residues. CDR3 residues: CASSPPGTKETQYF. The CDR3 DNA reads TGTGCCAGCAGCCCCCCCGGTACGAAAGAGACCCAGTACTTC.

The chain has TRBV7-8 and TRBJ1-1; D remains unclear. The germline CDR1 and CDR2 sequences are SGHVS and FQNEAQ. The V end was cut by 1 base, the J end by 6 bases, with 6 bases between. The CDR3 covers 12 residues. The CDR3 region is CASSLGGSEAFF. The CDR3 DNA is TGTGCCAGCAGCTTAGGGGGTTCTGAAGCTTTCTTT.

To note about this clone: This CDR3 is also generated by other DNA sequences in the sample. The V and J genes are TRBV5-4 and TRBJ1-1; D is perhaps TRBD1 (5 bases). The CDR3 has 14 amino acids. Germline CDR1 reads SGHNT; CDR2 reads YYREEE (reference sequence). Trimming removed 4 bases at V and 5 bases at J, with 15 bases between. The CDR3 sequence: CASSLRGGATEAFF. The CDR3 DNA is TGTGCCAGCAGCCTCCGTGGCGGGGCGACTGAAGCTTTCTTT.

The rearrangement joins TRBV27 to TRBJ1-1, with D possibly matching TRBD1 (5 bases). This CDR3 contains 14 residues. The germline gives CDR1 MNHEY, CDR2 SMNVEV (reference sequence). The V end lost 5 bases, the J end lost 8 bases, and 18 bases lay between the germline ends. CDR3 nucleotides: TGTGCCAGCAGTCTAATAGGGGCCGAGAAAGAAGCTTTCTTT. Translation: CASSLIGAEKEAFF.

This clone was observed once. V usage is TRBV5-6 and J usage is TRBJ2-1; tentatively, D is TRBD2 (6 bases). V was pared by 0 bases and J by 4 bases, with 11 bases between. CDR3 length: 15 amino acids. The germline gives CDR1 SGHDT, CDR2 YYEEEE. The CDR3 DNA reads TGTGCCAGCAGCTTGGCCTTCGGACTATACAATGAGCAGTTCTTC. Its translation: CASSLAFGLYNEQFF.

The genes are TRBV4-2 and TRBJ2-3; D ambiguous. CDR1 and CDR2 from the germline V gene are LGHNA and YNFKEQ. CDR3 size: 15 residues. V was shortened by 0 bases and J by 3 bases, with 10 bases between the two germline ends. CDR3 residues: CASSQEGILTDTQYF. Written as DNA, the CDR3 is TGTGCCAGCAGCCAAGAAGGCATCCTTACAGATACGCAGTATTTT.

The V and J genes are TRBV4-1 and TRBJ2-6, with 9 bases lining up with TRBD2. The CDR3 has 19 residues. Germline V gives CDR1 MGHRA, CDR2 YSYEKL. The ends lost 4 bases at V and 0 bases at J; junction bases unmatched: 10. The CDR3 region is CASSPPISGGISGANVLTF. CDR3 sequence (DNA): TGCGCCAGCAGCCCCCCAATTAGCGGGGGAATCTCTGGGGCCAACGTCCTGACTTTC.

The chain is built from TRBV27 and TRBJ1-1; 7 nucleotides line up with TRBD1. CDR3 size: 13 residues. Unmatched junction bases numbered 4, after V lost 2 bases and J lost 7 bases. Germline V gene lookup returns CDR1 MNHEY and CDR2 SMNVEV (reference sequence). CDR3 bases: TGTGCCAGCAGTTTAGGGACAGCTCTTGAAGCTTTCTTT. It is translated as CASSLGTALEAFF.

This rearrangement joins TRBV6-1 to TRBJ1-1; D remains unclear. Germline values: CDR1 MNHNS, CDR2 SASEGT. This CDR3 is built from 11 residues. V dropped 7 bases and J dropped 4 bases, with 7 bases sitting between them. CDR3 amino acids: CASMGGTEAFF. Written as DNA, the CDR3 is TGTGCCAGCATGGGCGGCACTGAAGCTTTCTTT.

The chain carries TRBV11-1 and TRBJ2-5; 8 bases fit TRBD2. Germline values: CDR1 SGHAT, CDR2 FQDESV (reference sequence). Trimming removed 2 bases from V and 0 bases from J; junction bases left unmatched: 2. The CDR3 length is 15 residues. CDR3 amino acids: CASSLPGGYQETQYF. DNA for the CDR3: TGTGCCAGCAGCTTACCGGGGGGGTACCAAGAGACCCAGTACTTC.

V gene TRBV27 combines with J gene TRBJ2-7; D may correspond to TRBD1 or TRBD2 (6 bases each). Per the germline V gene, CDR1 is MNHEY and CDR2 is SMNVEV (reference sequence). The CDR3 extends over 17 amino acids. V was shortened by 5 bases and J by 9 bases, with 29 bases between the two germline ends. CDR3 region: CASSTMGFGGPTIVQYF. CDR3 sequence (DNA): TGTGCCAGCAGTACCATGGGGTTCGGGGGCCCTACGATAGTGCAGTACTTC.

The chain carries TRBV19 and TRBJ1-4, with TRBD1 identical over 8 bases. CDR1 is LNHDA and CDR2 is SQIVND in the germline V gene (reference sequence). The J segment lost 7 bases and the V segment lost 5 bases, leaving 9 bases of the junction unmatched. This CDR3 comprises 15 residues. Here the CDR3 reads CASSPGQGGSEKLFF. Written as DNA, the CDR3 is TGTGCCAGTAGTCCCGGACAGGGCGGAAGTGAAAAACTGTTTTTT.

The J gene is TRBJ1-1, the V gene TRBV7-8; 7 positions agree with TRBD1. With V trimmed by 5 bases and J by 1 base, 7 bases remained unmatched. CDR3 length: 15 amino acids. Germline V gives CDR1 SGHVS, CDR2 FQNEAQ. CDR3 in DNA: TGTGCCAGCAGCCCGACGACAGGGAGGAACACTGAAGCTTTCTTT. Translation gives CASSPTTGRNTEAFF.

In this sample, this clone turned up once. J is TRBJ1-4 and V is TRBV28; possible D gene TRBD1, 6 bases. There are 16 residues in the CDR3. In germline, CDR1 is MDHEN, CDR2 SYDVKM. Trimming removed 6 bases at V and 0 bases at J, with 14 bases between. The CDR3 DNA follows: TGTGCCAGCAGGGCCCACAGGGCCTCAACTAATGAAAAACTGTTTTTT. Its translation is CASRAHRASTNEKLFF.

The chain has TRBV4-1 and TRBJ1-5, with D hard to call. Trimming removed 0 bases at V and 7 bases at J, with 7 bases between. Per the germline V gene, CDR1 is MGHRA and CDR2 is YSYEKL. This CDR3 contains 13 residues. The CDR3 spells CASSQDMGQPQHF. CDR3 DNA sequence: TGCGCCAGCAGCCAAGATATGGGGCAGCCCCAGCATTTT.